The clone carrying this T cell receptor (beta chain) has only a few counts. Its antigen is not identified. The data derive from a study of cytomegalovirus exposure and HLA in healthy donors. Study-wide results and limits: In vitro testing confirmed three CMV-associated chains as specific for CMV antigens.

Primers included in the PCR were 60 Vbeta and 13 Jbeta primers. Only in-frame clones appear in the TCRdb table, and some are missing; sequencing was by immunoSEQ multiplex PCR. The sample lists some 150,000 clones; around 79% were seen once. CDR3 length: 14 residues. V lost 7 bases and J 0 bases, leaving 13 bases between the germline ends. In germline, CDR1 is LNHDA, CDR2 SQIVND (reference sequence). The sequenced sample consisted of PBMCs. The receptor was isolated from a woman aged 40 to 55 in good health and CMV-seronegative. V and J are TRBV19 and TRBJ2-7; perhaps TRBD1 as D (5 bases). The CDR3 is CASKPSGNSYEQYF. CDR3 DNA sequence: TGTGCCAGTAAGCCCTCAGGGAACTCCTACGAGCAGTACTTC.